The clone carrying this TCR beta chain was seen only once. Its antigen is unidentified. The CDR3 loop spans 13 amino acids. Trimming shortened V by 5 bases and J by 2 bases, and 9 bases separated the two germline ends. These data belong to a study of T cell responses to AZD1222 COVID-19 vaccine. Study at large: Timing groups of about 4 and about 12 weeks for second doses were pooled. Study outcomes and limitations: Donor demographics were predominantly white British with a female majority; clonal diversity may be underestimated. Nearly half of spike-specific TCRs reportedly target variant regions that are unmutated in the B.1.351 and B.1.1.7 variants.

Method: immunoSEQ multiplex PCR; TCRdb's copy keeps in-frame clones and lacks some. Of around 89,000 clones detected, about nine tenths appear once; the ten largest clones hold roughly a tenth. The sequence was obtained from an adult in good health. The chain is built from TRBV12-3 or TRBV12-4 and TRBJ2-5; tentative D call: TRBD2 (6 bases). The input for sequencing was peripheral blood, taken on day 0 of AZD1222 vaccination. The CDR3 loop reads CASSPGLQETQYF. The CDR3 DNA is TGTGCCAGCAGTCCTGGACTACAAGAGACCCAGTACTTC.